This TCR beta chain derives from a study of Ad26.COV2.S vaccination and SARS-CoV-2 variants. Study-wide findings and caveats: Ad26.COV2.S recipients had broader spike-specific TCRs (P = 0.0014). After vaccination, substantial breadth of spike-specific CD8+ and CD4+ responses was reported. People who got the vaccine or the placebo had similar non-spike TCR breadth.

Germline values: CDR1 SGHTA, CDR2 FQGNSA. This CDR3 is built from 12 residues. The V and J ends lost 5 bases and 0 bases respectively, with 4 bases between them. Treatment meaning: around 19 received Ad26.COV2.S at low or high dose, single or two shots; 5 received placebo; per-sample allocation not given. Sampling occurred on day 63 after the first vaccine or placebo injection. An adult donor aged 18-55 years was enrolled in Boston. Using immunoSEQ multiplex PCR, the repertoire was profiled, and TCRdb retains in-frame clones only, with some absent. The data contain about 350,000 clones, roughly 81% of them singletons. Turning to this clone: What it binds is unknown.

This material consisted of peripheral blood, taken in a trial of Ad26.COV2.S vaccine versus placebo. This sequence joins TRBV7-2 and TRBJ1-1, with D hard to call. This TCR came from a person between 18 and 65 years old who received the Ad26.COV2.S COVID-19 vaccine or a placebo. The CDR3 sequence is CASSLMNTEAFF. The CDR3 DNA follows: TGTGCCAGCAGCCTCATGAACACTGAAGCTTTCTTT.